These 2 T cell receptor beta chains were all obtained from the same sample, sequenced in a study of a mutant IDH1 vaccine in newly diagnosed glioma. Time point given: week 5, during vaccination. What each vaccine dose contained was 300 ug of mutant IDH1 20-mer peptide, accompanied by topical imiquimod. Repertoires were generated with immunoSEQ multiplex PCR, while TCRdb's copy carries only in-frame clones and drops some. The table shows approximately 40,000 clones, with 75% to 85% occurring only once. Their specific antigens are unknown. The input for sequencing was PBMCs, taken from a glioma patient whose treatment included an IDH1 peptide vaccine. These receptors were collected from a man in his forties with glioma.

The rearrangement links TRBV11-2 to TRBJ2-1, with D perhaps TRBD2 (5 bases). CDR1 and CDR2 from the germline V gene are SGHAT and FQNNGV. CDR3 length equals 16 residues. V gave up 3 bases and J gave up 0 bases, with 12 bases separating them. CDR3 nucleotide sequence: TGTGCCAGCAGCTTTACCGGACTGAGCTCCTACAATGAGCAGTTCTTC. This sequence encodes CASSFTGLSSYNEQFF.

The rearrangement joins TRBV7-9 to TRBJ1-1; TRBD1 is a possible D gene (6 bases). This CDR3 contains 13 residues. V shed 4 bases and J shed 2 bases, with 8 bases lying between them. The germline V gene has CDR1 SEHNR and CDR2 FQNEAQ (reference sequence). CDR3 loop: CASSSQGNTEAFF. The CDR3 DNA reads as TGTGCCAGCAGCTCACAGGGCAACACTGAAGCTTTCTTT.